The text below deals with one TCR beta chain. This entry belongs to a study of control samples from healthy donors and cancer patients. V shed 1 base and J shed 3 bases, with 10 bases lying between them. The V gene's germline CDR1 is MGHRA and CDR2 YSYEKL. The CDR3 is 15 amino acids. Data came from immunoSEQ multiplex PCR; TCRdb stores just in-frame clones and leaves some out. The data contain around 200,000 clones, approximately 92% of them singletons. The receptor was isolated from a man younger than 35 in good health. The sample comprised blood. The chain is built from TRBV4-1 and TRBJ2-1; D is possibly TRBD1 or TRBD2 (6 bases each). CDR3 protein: CASSQAGANYNEQFF. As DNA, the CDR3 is TGCGCCAGCAGCCAAGCGGGGGCCAACTACAATGAGCAGTTCTTC.